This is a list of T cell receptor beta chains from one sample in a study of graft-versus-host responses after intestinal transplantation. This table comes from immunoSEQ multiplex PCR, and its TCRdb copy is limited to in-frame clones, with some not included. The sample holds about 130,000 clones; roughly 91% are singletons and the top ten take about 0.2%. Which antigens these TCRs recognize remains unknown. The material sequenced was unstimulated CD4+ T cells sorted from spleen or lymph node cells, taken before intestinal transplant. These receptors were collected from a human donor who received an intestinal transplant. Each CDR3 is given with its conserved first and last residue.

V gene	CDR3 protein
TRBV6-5	CASRQTGQGGNTIYF
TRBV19	CASRTGGGYGYTF
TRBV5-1	CASSLGAGDGETQYF
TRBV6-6	CASSYGVGGETQYF
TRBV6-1	CASNPTSSYNEQFF
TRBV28	CASSLPSRLLRLHGTDTQYF
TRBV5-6	CASMTLGEVGTEAFF
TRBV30	CAWRAGNGYTF
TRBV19	CASMPGTGGQETQYF
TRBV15	CATSTFYPVPNEQFF
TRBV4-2	CASSQSDRDEQYF
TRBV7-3	CASSLGQGDGYTF
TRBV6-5	CASSYLGVQETQYF
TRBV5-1	CASSPSTASYEQYF
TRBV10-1	CASSESGRAQNTQYF
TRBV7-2	CASSKIGTGGEDQPQHF
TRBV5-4	CASSSLAGVLYNEQFF
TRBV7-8	CASSLAALAGGISFGETQYF
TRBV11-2	CASSPMGQGALREQFF
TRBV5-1	CASSPDSGNTIYF
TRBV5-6	CASSSYDRLRITDTQYF
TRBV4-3	CASSQDWAANYGYTF
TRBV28	CASSPAQGMGSNQPQHF
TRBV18	CASSEGDRGLYEQYF
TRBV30	CAWSAGTGSYEQYF
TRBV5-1	CASSLVTGTVTPRQYF
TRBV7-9	CASSLAPYNEQFF
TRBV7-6	CAGSLGDTQYF